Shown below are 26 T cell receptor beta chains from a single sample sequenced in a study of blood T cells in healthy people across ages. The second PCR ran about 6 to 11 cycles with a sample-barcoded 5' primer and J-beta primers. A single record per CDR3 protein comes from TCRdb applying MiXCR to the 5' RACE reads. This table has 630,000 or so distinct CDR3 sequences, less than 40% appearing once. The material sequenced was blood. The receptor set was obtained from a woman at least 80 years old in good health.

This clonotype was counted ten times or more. For the CDR3, the DNA is TGTGCCAGCAGCTTAGAATGGTCGGGTGCGGAGAACGAGCAGTACTTC. Translating gives CASSLEWSGAENEQYF. V is TRBV7-2 and J is TRBJ2-7; D not certain. Germline V CDR1 and CDR2: SGHTA, FQGNSA. The CDR3 loop spans 16 amino acids. Trimming removed 1 base from V and 5 bases from J, with 18 bases in between.

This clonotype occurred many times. The DNA of the CDR3 is TGCAGTGCCAAAACCGACTCTAGCACAGATACGCAGTATTTT. This codes for CSAKTDSSTDTQYF. The chain joins TRBV20-1 to TRBJ2-3; D is unclear. Germline V gene data show CDR1 as DFQATT and CDR2 as SNEGSKA (reference sequence). There are 14 residues in the CDR3. The germline V and J ends were trimmed by 6 bases and 0 bases, with 13 bases remaining between them.

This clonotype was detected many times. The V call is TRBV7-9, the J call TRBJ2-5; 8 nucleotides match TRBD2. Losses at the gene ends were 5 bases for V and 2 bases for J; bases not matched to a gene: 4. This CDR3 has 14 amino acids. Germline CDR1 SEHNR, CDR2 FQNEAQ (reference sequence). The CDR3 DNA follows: TGTGCCAGCAGCCGGGGGGGTCAGCAAGAGACCCAGTACTTC. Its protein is CASSRGGQQETQYF.

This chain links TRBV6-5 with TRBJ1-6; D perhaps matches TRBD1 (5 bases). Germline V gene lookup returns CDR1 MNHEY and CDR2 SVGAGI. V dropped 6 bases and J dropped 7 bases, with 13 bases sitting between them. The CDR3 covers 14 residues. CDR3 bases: TGTGCCAGCAGCTACGAGGGGCCCAATTCACCCCTCCACTTT. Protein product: CASSYEGPNSPLHF.

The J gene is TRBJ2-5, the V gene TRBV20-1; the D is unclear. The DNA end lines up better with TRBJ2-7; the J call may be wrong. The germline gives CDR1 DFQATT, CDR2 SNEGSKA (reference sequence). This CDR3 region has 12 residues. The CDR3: CSAPHNRDEQYF. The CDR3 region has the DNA TGCAGTGCTCCCCATAATAGGGACGAGCAGTACTTC.

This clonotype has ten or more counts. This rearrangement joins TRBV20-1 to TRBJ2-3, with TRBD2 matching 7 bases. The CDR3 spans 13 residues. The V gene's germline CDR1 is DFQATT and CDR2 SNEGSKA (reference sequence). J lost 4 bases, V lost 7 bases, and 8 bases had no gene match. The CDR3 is CSVSVGGADTQYF. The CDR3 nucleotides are TGCAGTGTATCGGTGGGGGGGGCAGATACGCAGTATTTT.

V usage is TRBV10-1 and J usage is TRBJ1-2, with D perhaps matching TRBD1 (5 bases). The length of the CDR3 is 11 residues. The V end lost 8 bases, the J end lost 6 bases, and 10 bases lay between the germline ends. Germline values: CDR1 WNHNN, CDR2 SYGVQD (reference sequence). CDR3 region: CASGGAHGYTF. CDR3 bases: TGCGCCAGCGGCGGGGCCCATGGCTACACCTTC.

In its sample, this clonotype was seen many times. CDR3: CASSVAPLTNQETQYF. CDR3 bases: TGTGCCAGCAGCGTAGCCCCCCTGACTAACCAAGAGACCCAGTACTTC. The V and J genes are TRBV9 and TRBJ2-5, with D possibly matching TRBD2 (5 bases). This CDR3 has 16 amino acids. The ends were cut back, 0 bases at V and 0 bases at J, with 12 bases in the middle. The germline V gene has CDR1 SGDLS and CDR2 YYNGEE.

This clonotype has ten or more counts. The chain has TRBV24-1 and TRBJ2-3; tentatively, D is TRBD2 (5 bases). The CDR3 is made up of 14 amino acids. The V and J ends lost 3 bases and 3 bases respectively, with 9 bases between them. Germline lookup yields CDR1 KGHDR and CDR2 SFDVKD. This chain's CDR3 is CATSDAGKTDTQYF. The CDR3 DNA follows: TGTGCCACCAGTGATGCCGGGAAAACAGATACGCAGTATTTT.

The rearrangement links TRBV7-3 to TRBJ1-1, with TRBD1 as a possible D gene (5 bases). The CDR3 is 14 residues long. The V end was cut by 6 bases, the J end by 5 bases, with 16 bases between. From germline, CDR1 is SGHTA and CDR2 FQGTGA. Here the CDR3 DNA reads TGTGCCAGCAGTTCTACGGGGCCGGAGACTGAAGCTTTCTTT. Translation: CASSSTGPETEAFF.

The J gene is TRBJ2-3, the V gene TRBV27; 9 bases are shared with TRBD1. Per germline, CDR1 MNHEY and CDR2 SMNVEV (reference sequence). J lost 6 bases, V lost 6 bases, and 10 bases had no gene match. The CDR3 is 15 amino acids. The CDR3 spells CASRARDRVSDTQYF. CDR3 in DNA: TGTGCCAGCAGGGCCCGGGACAGGGTTTCGGATACGCAGTATTTT.

The CDR3 spells CASGGVQGANEQYF. CDR3 bases: TGTGCCAGCGGGGGCGTCCAGGGGGCGAACGAGCAGTACTTC. The gene calls are TRBV25-1 and TRBJ2-7; 8 positions agree with TRBD1. Germline CDR1 and CDR2: MGHDK and SYGVNS. CDR3 length equals 14 residues. V was pared by 8 bases and J by 5 bases, with 11 bases of the junction left unmatched.

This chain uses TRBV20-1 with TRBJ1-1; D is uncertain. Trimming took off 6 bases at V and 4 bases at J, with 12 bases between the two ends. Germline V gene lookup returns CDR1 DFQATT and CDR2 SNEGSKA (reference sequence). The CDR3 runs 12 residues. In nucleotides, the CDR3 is TGCAGTGCCAGGCCCGGTCCCACTGAAGCTTTCTTT. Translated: CSARPGPTEAFF.

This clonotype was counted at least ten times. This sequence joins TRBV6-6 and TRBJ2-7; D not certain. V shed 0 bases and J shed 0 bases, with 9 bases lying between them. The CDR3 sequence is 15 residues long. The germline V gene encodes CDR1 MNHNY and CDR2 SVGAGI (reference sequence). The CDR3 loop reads CASSYSMASSYEQYF. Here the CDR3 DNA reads TGTGCCAGCAGTTACTCGATGGCGAGCTCCTACGAGCAGTACTTC.

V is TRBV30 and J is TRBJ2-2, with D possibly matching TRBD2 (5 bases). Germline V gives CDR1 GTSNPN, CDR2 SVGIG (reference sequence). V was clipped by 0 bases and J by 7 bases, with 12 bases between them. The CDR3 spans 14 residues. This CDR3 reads CAWSVASRGGELFF. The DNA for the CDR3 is TGTGCCTGGAGTGTAGCCAGCCGGGGCGGGGAGCTGTTTTTT.

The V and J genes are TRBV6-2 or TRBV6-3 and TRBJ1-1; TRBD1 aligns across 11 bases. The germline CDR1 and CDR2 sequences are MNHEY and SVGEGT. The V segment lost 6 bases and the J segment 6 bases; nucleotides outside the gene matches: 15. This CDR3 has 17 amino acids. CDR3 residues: CASSIAGTGGFCAEAFF. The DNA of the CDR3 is TGTGCCAGCAGCATCGCCGGGACAGGGGGATTTTGTGCTGAAGCTTTCTTT.

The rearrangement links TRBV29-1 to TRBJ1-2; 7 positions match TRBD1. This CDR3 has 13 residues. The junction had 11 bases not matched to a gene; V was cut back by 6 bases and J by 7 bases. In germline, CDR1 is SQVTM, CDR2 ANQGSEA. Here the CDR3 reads CSVRRQGLGGYTF. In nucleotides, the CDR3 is TGCAGCGTACGACGACAGGGTTTGGGTGGCTACACCTTC.

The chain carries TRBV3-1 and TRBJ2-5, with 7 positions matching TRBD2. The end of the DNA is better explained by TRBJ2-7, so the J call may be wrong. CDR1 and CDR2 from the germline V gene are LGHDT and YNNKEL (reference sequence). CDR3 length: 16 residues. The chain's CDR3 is CASSQDMGGGRYEQYF. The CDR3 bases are TGTGCCAGCAGCCAAGATATGGGGGGGGGGAGATACGAGCAGTACTTC.

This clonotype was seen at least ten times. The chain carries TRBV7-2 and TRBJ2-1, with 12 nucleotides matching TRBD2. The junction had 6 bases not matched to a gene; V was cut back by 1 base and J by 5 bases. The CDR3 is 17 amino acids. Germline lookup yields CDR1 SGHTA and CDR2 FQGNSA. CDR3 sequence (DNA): TGTGCCAGCAGCTTAGGGGCTCTAGCGGGGGGGGACAATGAGCAGTTCTTC. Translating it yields CASSLGALAGGDNEQFF.

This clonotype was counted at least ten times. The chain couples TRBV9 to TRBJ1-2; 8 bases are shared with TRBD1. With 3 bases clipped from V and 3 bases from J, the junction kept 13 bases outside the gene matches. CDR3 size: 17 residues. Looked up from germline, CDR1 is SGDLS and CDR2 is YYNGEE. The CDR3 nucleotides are TGTGCCAGCAGCGAATGGGACAGGTTTCCTAACGACTATGGCTACACCTTC. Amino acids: CASSEWDRFPNDYGYTF. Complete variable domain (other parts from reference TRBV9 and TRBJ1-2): DSGVTQTPKHLITATGQRVTLRCSPRSGDLSVYWYQQSLDQGLQFLIQYYNGEERAKGNILERFSAQQFPDLHSELNLSSLELGDSALYFCASSEWDRFPNDYGYTFGSGTRLTVV.

The DNA for the CDR3 is TGTGCCAGCAGCTTAGTCGTTAGCGGGGGTGTAGGGACCCAGTTCTTC. It is translated as CASSLVVSGGVGTQFF. The V call is TRBV7-6, the J call TRBJ2-1; 9 nucleotides agree with TRBD2. The V and J ends lost 1 base and 13 bases, in that order; junction bases with no gene match: 14. The CDR3 spans 16 residues. CDR1 and CDR2 (germline): SGHVS, FNYEAQ. The full variable domain, its missing parts supplied by reference TRBV7-6 and TRBJ2-1, is GAGVSQSPRYKVTKRGQDVALRCDPISGHVSLYWYRQALGQGPEFLTYFNYEAQQDKSGLPNDRFSAERPEGSISTLTIQRTEQRDSAMYRCASSLVVSGGVGTQFFGPGTRLTVL.

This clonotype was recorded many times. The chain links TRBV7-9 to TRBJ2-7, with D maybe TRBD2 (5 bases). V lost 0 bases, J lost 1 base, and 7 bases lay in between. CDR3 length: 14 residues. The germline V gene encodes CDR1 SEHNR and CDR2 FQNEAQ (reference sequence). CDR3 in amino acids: CASSLAEVSYEQYF. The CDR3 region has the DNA TGTGCCAGCAGCTTAGCGGAGGTTTCCTACGAGCAGTACTTC.

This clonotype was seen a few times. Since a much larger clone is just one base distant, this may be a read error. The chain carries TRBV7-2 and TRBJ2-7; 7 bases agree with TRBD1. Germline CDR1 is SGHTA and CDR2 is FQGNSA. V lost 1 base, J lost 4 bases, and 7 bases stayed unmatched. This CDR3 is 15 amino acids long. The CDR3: CASSLEGGRGYEQYF. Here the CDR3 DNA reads TGTGCCAGCAGCTTAGAAGGGGGCAGGGGATACGAGCAGTACTTC.

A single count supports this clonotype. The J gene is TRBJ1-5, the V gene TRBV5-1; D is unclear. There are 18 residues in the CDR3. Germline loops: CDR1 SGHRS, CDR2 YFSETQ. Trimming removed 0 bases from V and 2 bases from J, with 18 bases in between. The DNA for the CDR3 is TGCGCCAGCAGCTTGGCCGCCTTAGGGAGGGTCGGCAATCAGCCCCAGCATTTT. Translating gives CASSLAALGRVGNQPQHF.

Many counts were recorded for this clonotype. The CDR3, as DNA: TGCGCCAGCAGCTTTGGACAGAGCCCTAACTATGGCTACACCTTC. Amino acid sequence: CASSFGQSPNYGYTF. The chain uses TRBV4-1 and TRBJ1-2, with D possibly TRBD1 on 6 matching bases. CDR1 is MGHRA, CDR2 YSYEKL, per germline. The CDR3 consists of 15 residues. V lost 5 bases to trimming and J lost 0 bases, with 13 bases between them.

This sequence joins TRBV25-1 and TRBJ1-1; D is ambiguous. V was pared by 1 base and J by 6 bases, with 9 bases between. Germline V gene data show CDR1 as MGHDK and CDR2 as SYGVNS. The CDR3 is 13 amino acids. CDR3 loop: CASSESGDSEAFF. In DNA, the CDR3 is TGTGCCAGCAGTGAATCCGGGGATTCTGAAGCTTTCTTT.